The next 17 T cell receptor beta chains were all read from a single sample in a study of blood T cells in healthy people across ages (dated by TCRdb to 2013 to 2016). The receptor library was made with 5' RACE. TCRdb lists the instrument as Illumina HiSeq 2500. A second PCR of roughly 7 to 12 cycles was run with a J-beta primer mix and a sample-barcoded 5' primer. TCRdb trimmed the raw reads at Q25, called clones with MiXCR and kept productive beta chains. Duplicate CDR3 protein sequences are folded into a single record with the most common DNA and genes. For this sample there are 730,000 or so distinct CDR3 sequences; around 41% appear just once. Roughly 30% of the sample goes to the ten largest clones. Sequences were obtained from blood. The receptor source for this set is an older man in good health.

The chain is built from TRBV25-1 and TRBJ2-1; 9 nucleotides match TRBD2. The V and J ends lost 1 base and 4 bases, in that order; junction bases with no gene match: 11. CDR1 and CDR2 (germline): MGHDK, SYGVNS. The length of the CDR3 is 18 residues. CDR3: CASSELGSGGAAYNEQFF. The DNA of the CDR3 is TGTGCCAGCAGTGAATTAGGTAGCGGGGGCGCAGCTTACAATGAGCAGTTCTTC.

This clonotype came up a few times. The genes are TRBV15 and TRBJ2-7; 7 bases map to TRBD2. The junction had 12 bases not matched to a gene; V was cut back by 1 base and J by 3 bases. CDR1 and CDR2 from the germline V gene are LNHNV and YYDKDF (reference sequence). The CDR3 loop spans 17 amino acids. Here the CDR3 DNA reads TGTGCCACCAGCAGAGGCGTTCGGCGGGGGATCTACTACGAGCAGTACTTC. It encodes CATSRGVRRGIYYEQYF.

This clonotype was seen more than once but under ten times. The chain uses TRBV5-1 and TRBJ2-7; 9 positions agree with TRBD1. Germline loops: CDR1 SGHRS, CDR2 YFSETQ. The junction had 12 bases not matched to a gene; V was cut back by 0 bases and J by 5 bases. The CDR3 runs 17 residues. The CDR3 coding sequence is TGCGCCAGCAGCTTGGGGATTACCGGGACAGGGAGCCACGAGCAGTACTTC. Amino acid sequence: CASSLGITGTGSHEQYF.

The CDR3 DNA reads as TGCGCCAGCAGCGCCCGGACAGGGAGGTCCACTGAAGCTTTCTTT. It yields the protein CASSARTGRSTEAFF. The V call is TRBV5-1, the J call TRBJ1-1; 8 bases are a match to TRBD1. The CDR3 is 15 amino acids. The germline V gene encodes CDR1 SGHRS and CDR2 YFSETQ. J gave up 4 bases and V 4 bases, and 9 bases lay outside the gene matches. The variable domain in full, completed from reference TRBV5-1 and TRBJ1-1, reads KAGVTQTPRYLIKTRGQQVTLSCSPISGHRSVSWYQQTPGQGLQFLFEYFSETQRNKGNFPGRFSGRQFSNSRSEMNVSTLELGDSALYLCASSARTGRSTEAFFGQGTRLTVV.

This clonotype was observed a few times. The CDR3 reads CASSYTEKETQYF. CDR3 sequence (DNA): TGTGCCAGCAGTTACACAGAGAAAGAGACCCAGTACTTC. This chain uses TRBV6-5 with TRBJ2-5; no definite D call. The ends were cut back, 2 bases at V and 3 bases at J, with 7 bases in the middle. The CDR3 is 13 amino acids. Germline V gene data show CDR1 as MNHEY and CDR2 as SVGAGI.

The chain recombines TRBV20-1 with TRBJ2-7, with unresolved D. The better agreement between TRBJ2-5 and the DNA end casts doubt on the J call. The CDR3 sequence is 14 residues long. From germline, CDR1 is DFQATT and CDR2 SNEGSKA (reference sequence). CDR3 amino acids: CSAPKGVSEETQYF. As DNA, the CDR3 is TGCAGTGCCCCGAAGGGTGTGAGCGAAGAGACCCAGTACTTC.

The chain employs TRBV10-3 and TRBJ1-5; D remains unclear. This CDR3 comprises 16 residues. The V end lost 2 bases, the J end lost 1 base, and 12 bases lay between the germline ends. Germline V gene data show CDR1 as ENHRY and CDR2 as SYGVKD. The CDR3 protein is CAISELPQTSNQPQHF. In nucleotides, the CDR3 is TGTGCCATCAGTGAGCTCCCCCAGACCAGCAATCAGCCCCAGCATTTT.

The V and J genes are TRBV18 and TRBJ2-3; D may match TRBD1 or TRBD2 (5 bases each). The CDR3 length is 15 residues. The V end lost 4 bases, the J end lost 0 bases, and 11 bases lay between the germline ends. Germline V gene lookup returns CDR1 KGHSH and CDR2 LQKENI. The CDR3 sequence is CASSLIRDSTDTQYF. As DNA, the CDR3 is TGTGCCAGCTCACTGATAAGGGACAGCACAGATACGCAGTATTTT.

This clonotype was counted only a few times. The chain couples TRBV4-3 to TRBJ1-2, with 7 bases that match TRBD1. The J segment lost 4 bases and the V segment lost 0 bases, leaving 5 bases of the junction unmatched. The CDR3 has 15 residues. Germline V lookup: CDR1 LGHNA, CDR2 YSLEER. The CDR3 bases are TGCGCCAGCAGCCAAGAACAGGGGTACGCCTATGGCTACACCTTC. Translating it yields CASSQEQGYAYGYTF.

This clonotype was detected a few times. The rearrangement links TRBV27 to TRBJ2-5; no firm D call. Trimming took off 6 bases at V and 3 bases at J, with 14 bases between the two ends. The length of the CDR3 is 14 residues. The germline V gene has CDR1 MNHEY and CDR2 SMNVEV (reference sequence). The CDR3 bases are TGTGCCAGCAGCCCCTGGGGTAGTGAAGAGACCCAGTACTTC. It specifies CASSPWGSEETQYF.

The chain carries TRBV6-1 and TRBJ2-1, with TRBD2 as a possible D gene (5 bases). V dropped 7 bases and J dropped 8 bases, with 15 bases sitting between them. The germline gives CDR1 MNHNS, CDR2 SASEGT. This CDR3 region has 13 residues. Here the CDR3 reads CASTRTQRDEQFF. In nucleotides, the CDR3 is TGTGCCAGCACCCGGACTCAACGCGATGAGCAGTTCTTC.

This sequence joins TRBV29-1 and TRBJ2-7; D gene unclear. The V gene lost 2 bases and the J gene lost 7 bases, with 9 bases spanning the gap. Germline loops: CDR1 SQVTM, CDR2 ANQGSEA. CDR3 length: 11 amino acids. In DNA, the CDR3 is TGCAGCGTTGAATCTGTGAATGAGCAGTACTTC. Translated, it gives CSVESVNEQYF.

There are a few counts of this clonotype. This rearrangement joins TRBV20-1 to TRBJ1-5, with D possibly being TRBD1 (5 bases). Deletions cut 5 bases from V and 4 bases from J, with 12 bases between. This CDR3 has 13 residues. The V gene's germline CDR1 is DFQATT and CDR2 SNEGSKA (reference sequence). CDR3 in amino acids: CSAEQGGNQPQHF. The CDR3 nucleotides read TGCAGTGCTGAGCAGGGAGGTAATCAGCCCCAGCATTTT.

This clonotype was counted only a few times. J is TRBJ2-7 and V is TRBV7-2; 8 bases line up with TRBD1. The V and J ends lost 5 bases and 7 bases, in that order; junction bases with no gene match: 13. The length of the CDR3 is 15 residues. Germline CDR1 and CDR2: SGHTA and FQGNSA. The CDR3 DNA sequence: TGTGCCAGCAGCCCCCCACAGGGGGAATACAATGAGCAGTACTTC. Protein: CASSPPQGEYNEQYF.

Note on this clonotype: This may arise from a read error, as a much more abundant clone is one base away. The genes are TRBV4-1 and TRBJ2-5; 8 positions match TRBD2. CDR1 and CDR2 (germline): MGHRA, YSYEKL. The CDR3 runs to 18 residues. In DNA, the CDR3 is TGCGCCAGCAGCCTGCGTTGGGCGGGGGGCTTGTACCAAGAGACCCTGTACTTC. It translates to CASSLRWAGGLYQETLYF.

Comments on this clonotype: Being one base from a much bigger clone, this may be a read error. This rearrangement joins TRBV6-5 to TRBJ2-1; D remains ambiguous. The V end lost 5 bases, the J end lost 6 bases, and 11 bases lay between the germline ends. Germline V gene lookup returns CDR1 MNHEY and CDR2 SVGAGI. The CDR3 loop spans 13 amino acids. Written as DNA, the CDR3 is TGTGCCAGCAGTCCGGTCAGAACCAATGAGCAGTTCTTC. Its protein product is CASSPVRTNEQFF.

This clonotype was counted between two and nine times. The J gene is TRBJ2-1, the V gene TRBV6-4; TRBD2 aligns across 10 bases. CDR3 size: 16 residues. The germline CDR1 and CDR2 sequences are MRHNA and SNTAGT. J lost 1 base, V lost 4 bases, and 4 bases had no gene match. This chain's CDR3 is CASSASGSMSYNEQFF. DNA for the CDR3: TGTGCCAGCAGTGCTAGCGGGAGTATGTCCTACAATGAGCAGTTCTTC.